One and the same sample provided the 27 T cell receptor beta chains below, sequenced in a study of blood T cells in healthy people across ages. With a J-beta primer mix and a sample-barcoded 5' primer, a second PCR ran about 7 to 12 cycles. TCRdb redid the calling of the 5' RACE reads with MiXCR, one entry per CDR3 protein. The sample holds fewer than 2,000,000 distinct CDR3 sequences, roughly 32% seen once. Sequenced material: blood. The source of these receptors is a young woman in good health.

The rearrangement uses TRBV20-1 and TRBJ2-4; no clear D. CDR3 size: 15 residues. Trimming pared 3 bases from V and 0 bases from J, leaving 12 bases between. Germline V gives CDR1 DFQATT, CDR2 SNEGSKA (reference sequence). The chain's CDR3 is CSASDRRLAKNIQYF. The CDR3 DNA reads TGCAGTGCTAGTGATAGACGGTTAGCCAAAAACATTCAGTACTTC.

There are a few counts of this clonotype. This chain connects TRBV5-1 to TRBJ1-6; maybe TRBD1 (6 bases). V lost 4 bases, J lost 5 bases, and 10 bases lay in between. This CDR3 region has 14 residues. Per germline, CDR1 SGHRS and CDR2 YFSETQ. CDR3 nucleotide sequence: TGCGCCAGCAGCGCCGGACAGAATAATTCACCCCTCCACTTT. It is translated as CASSAGQNNSPLHF.

The V gene is TRBV20-1, the J gene TRBJ1-1, with 7 bases identical to TRBD1. CDR3 length: 13 residues. Trimming removed 6 bases from V and 5 bases from J; junction bases left unmatched: 9. CDR1 and CDR2 from the germline V gene are DFQATT and SNEGSKA (reference sequence). The CDR3 sequence: CSAKHRGGTEAFF. CDR3 nucleotide sequence: TGCAGTGCCAAGCACAGGGGAGGGACTGAAGCTTTCTTT.

The gene calls are TRBV7-6 and TRBJ2-5; D could derive from TRBD1 or TRBD2 (5 bases each). Looked up from germline, CDR1 is SGHVS and CDR2 is FNYEAQ. Trimming took 5 bases from V and 6 from J, leaving 16 bases between them. This CDR3 region has 14 residues. CDR3 in amino acids: CASSAGQPGQTQYF. The CDR3 nucleotides read TGTGCCAGCAGCGCGGGTCAACCAGGGCAGACCCAGTACTTC.

The chain links TRBV6-4 to TRBJ2-2; tentatively, D is TRBD1 (5 bases). Germline CDR1 is MRHNA and CDR2 is SNTAGT. CDR3 size: 17 residues. V was trimmed by 0 bases and J by 1 base, leaving 12 bases between them. The CDR3 spells CASSDSIQGKNTGELFF. The CDR3 DNA sequence: TGTGCCAGCAGTGACTCGATTCAGGGAAAGAACACCGGGGAGCTGTTTTTT.

This clonotype occurred a few times. V and J are TRBV15 and TRBJ2-1; 13 bases align to TRBD2. CDR1 and CDR2 (germline): LNHNV, YYDKDF (reference sequence). The CDR3 totals 13 residues. Trimming cost V 8 bases and J 7 bases; bases outside gene matches: 2. CDR3 DNA: TGTGCCACCGAACTAGCGGGAGGGAATGAGCAGTTCTTC. It specifies CATELAGGNEQFF.

This clonotype was seen at least ten times. The rearrangement links TRBV20-1 to TRBJ1-2; the D gene is possibly TRBD1 (6 bases). CDR1 and CDR2 (germline): DFQATT, SNEGSKA (reference sequence). Deletions cut 6 bases from V and 1 base from J, with 12 bases between. The CDR3 contains 13 residues. The CDR3 coding sequence is TGCAGTGCATTTAGGACAGTTAACTATGGCTACACCTTC. It encodes CSAFRTVNYGYTF.

This chain uses TRBV9 with TRBJ2-1; a weak D match, TRBD1 (5 bases). V gave up 4 bases and J gave up 10 bases, with 12 bases separating them. This CDR3 region has 12 residues. Germline V CDR1 and CDR2: SGDLS, YYNGEE. The CDR3 is CASSPWTSEQFF. CDR3 nucleotides: TGTGCCAGCAGCCCTTGGACATCCGAGCAGTTCTTC.

This clonotype was counted between two and nine times. This chain links TRBV7-9 with TRBJ2-3; D possibly matches TRBD1 or TRBD2 (6 bases each). Per the germline V gene, CDR1 is SEHNR and CDR2 is FQNEAQ (reference sequence). The CDR3 extends over 15 amino acids. The V end was cut by 4 bases, the J end by 4 bases, with 15 bases between. The CDR3: CASSYRSGAADTQYF. CDR3 sequence (DNA): TGTGCCAGCAGCTACCGTTCGGGGGCAGCAGATACGCAGTATTTT.

CDR3 sequence reads: CASSKEADLAGTQYF. As DNA, the CDR3 is TGTGCCAGCAGCAAAGAGGCAGACCTAGCGGGTACGCAGTATTTT. This chain joins TRBV21-1 and TRBJ2-3; TRBD2 is the table's D call and was not checked against the DNA. TRBV21-1 constitutes a pseudogene. The length of the CDR3 is 15 residues.

A remark on this clonotype: An end of the junction does not agree with germline; a read error may underlie this. V is TRBV9 and J is TRBJ2-1; a possible D gene is TRBD2 (6 bases). CDR3 length: 15 residues. Per the germline V gene, CDR1 is SGDLS and CDR2 is YYNGEE. CDR3 bases: TGTGCCAGCAGCGTTGGCGGGGACCCCTACAATGAGCAGTTATTC. This gives the protein CASSVGGDPYNEQLF.

To note about this clonotype: At one end, the junction sequence differs from germline, possibly due to a read error. The gene calls are TRBV4-2 and TRBJ1-4; 9 nucleotides align to TRBD1. CDR3 size: 15 residues. The germline CDR1 and CDR2 sequences are LGHNA and YNFKEQ. The CDR3 reads CTSSYTTGGGEKLFF. CDR3 DNA sequence: TGTACCAGCAGCTACACGACAGGGGGGGGCGAAAAACTGTTTTTT.

The J gene is TRBJ2-6, the V gene TRBV7-9; D unresolved. The germline gives CDR1 SEHNR, CDR2 FQNEAQ (reference sequence). This CDR3 is 19 amino acids long. The V end was cut by 3 bases, the J end by 0 bases, with 18 bases between. The CDR3 reads CASSLGSGGFSSGANVLTF. In nucleotides, the CDR3 is TGTGCCAGCAGCTTGGGTTCCGGTGGGTTCAGCTCTGGGGCCAACGTCCTGACTTTC.

This clonotype occurred a few times. This chain joins TRBV18 and TRBJ1-2; no definite D call. V was shortened by 11 bases and J by 3 bases, with 7 bases between the two germline ends. Looked up from germline, CDR1 is KGHSH and CDR2 is LQKENI. There are 10 residues in the CDR3. The CDR3 reads CADKDYGYTF. The CDR3 region has the DNA TGTGCCGACAAAGACTATGGCTACACCTTC.

The rearrangement uses TRBV29-1 and TRBJ1-1, with D tentatively TRBD1 (5 bases). CDR3 size: 16 residues. In germline, CDR1 is SQVTM, CDR2 ANQGSEA. V was trimmed by 3 bases and J by 7 bases, leaving 24 bases between them. The CDR3 loop is CSVERRGGISPDEAFF. The CDR3 DNA follows: TGCAGCGTTGAGAGGAGGGGAGGTATATCCCCTGATGAAGCTTTCTTT.

This clonotype has just a few counts. CDR3 loop: CASSQGTGRTGELFF. The CDR3 DNA is TGTGCCAGCAGCCAGGGGACAGGACGCACCGGGGAGCTGTTTTTT. The rearrangement links TRBV7-2 to TRBJ2-2; 8 nucleotides match TRBD1. V was clipped by 5 bases and J by 4 bases; unmatched bases: 6. Germline values: CDR1 SGHTA, CDR2 FQGNSA. The CDR3 totals 15 residues.

The genes are TRBV6-5 and TRBJ1-2, with unresolved D. CDR1 is MNHEY, CDR2 SVGAGI, per germline. The CDR3 is 15 amino acids. Trimming stripped 0 bases from V and 0 bases from J, with 8 bases between. The CDR3 DNA reads TGTGCCAGCAGTTACTCGATATCGGCTAACTATGGCTACACCTTC. It specifies CASSYSISANYGYTF.

The rearrangement joins TRBV3-1 to TRBJ1-5; D is unclear. The germline gives CDR1 LGHDT, CDR2 YNNKEL (reference sequence). Between the trimmed V and J ends, which lost 1 base and 8 bases, there was a span of 15 bases. CDR3 size: 15 residues. Written as DNA, the CDR3 is TGTGCCAGCAGCCAAGCGGGTTGGATACGAGAGCCCCAGCATTTT. It encodes CASSQAGWIREPQHF. The variable domain in full, completed from reference TRBV3-1 and TRBJ1-5, reads DTAVSQTPKYLVTQMGNDKSIKCEQNLGHDTMYWYKQDSKKFLKIMFSYNNKELIINETVPNRFSPKSPDKAHLNLHINSLELGDSAVYFCASSQAGWIREPQHFGDGTRLSIL.

CDR3 residues: CASRAPGTSYNEQFF. The CDR3 region has the DNA TGCGCCAGCAGGGCCCCCGGGACTTCCTACAATGAGCAGTTCTTC. This sequence joins TRBV5-1 and TRBJ2-1, with D perhaps TRBD2 (6 bases). V lost 5 bases and J 1 base, leaving 13 bases between the germline ends. The CDR3 is 15 residues long. Germline CDR1 and CDR2: SGHRS and YFSETQ.

The rearrangement uses TRBV5-1 and TRBJ2-1; TRBD1 might be the D (5 bases). The ends were cut back, 4 bases at V and 2 bases at J, with 19 bases in the middle. The CDR3 loop spans 17 amino acids. Per germline, CDR1 SGHRS and CDR2 YFSETQ. The DNA for the CDR3 is TGCGCCAGCAGCCCGGACGTATCACCAGGGCCCTACAATGAGCAGTTCTTC. The encoded protein is CASSPDVSPGPYNEQFF.

This clonotype has just a few counts. The chain is built from TRBV20-1 and TRBJ2-1; D is unclear. The CDR3 is 14 residues long. V shed 6 bases and J shed 0 bases, with 12 bases lying between them. Germline values: CDR1 DFQATT, CDR2 SNEGSKA (reference sequence). The CDR3 DNA sequence: TGCAGTGCAGCCCGGACGAACTCCTACAATGAGCAGTTCTTC. This translates into CSAARTNSYNEQFF.

This clonotype appeared a few times. The chain combines TRBV7-9 with TRBJ2-3; TRBD2 aligns across 8 bases. The CDR3 consists of 17 residues. J gave up 5 bases and V 4 bases, and 14 bases lay outside the gene matches. Germline values: CDR1 SEHNR, CDR2 FQNEAQ (reference sequence). The CDR3 here is CASSSIAGQAGRDTQYF. CDR3 DNA: TGTGCCAGCAGCTCTATAGCGGGACAAGCTGGGAGAGATACGCAGTATTTT.

The V call is TRBV7-3, the J call TRBJ2-1; TRBD1 aligns across 10 bases. Trimming cost V 4 bases and J 7 bases; bases outside gene matches: 4. CDR3 size: 14 residues. The germline CDR1 and CDR2 sequences are SGHTA and FQGTGA. The CDR3, as DNA: TGTGCCAGCAGCTCGGGACAGGGGAAGAATGAGCAGTTCTTC. It codes for CASSSGQGKNEQFF.

This clonotype came up many times. The chain couples TRBV10-3 to TRBJ2-1, with unresolved D. The germline V gene encodes CDR1 ENHRY and CDR2 SYGVKD. There are 11 residues in the CDR3. Between the trimmed V and J ends, which lost 2 bases and 8 bases, there was a span of 4 bases. The CDR3 reads CAISEGYEQFF. The CDR3 DNA reads as TGTGCCATCAGTGAGGGTTATGAGCAGTTCTTC.

The genes are TRBV20-1 and TRBJ1-1, with D possibly TRBD1 on 6 matching bases. The V gene's germline CDR1 is DFQATT and CDR2 SNEGSKA (reference sequence). Trimming removed 0 bases at V and 0 bases at J, with 8 bases between. The length of the CDR3 is 14 residues. DNA for the CDR3: TGCAGTGCTAGAGATTGGACAGTGAACACTGAAGCTTTCTTT. This encodes CSARDWTVNTEAFF.

The chain couples TRBV6-1 to TRBJ1-1, with D tentatively TRBD1 (6 bases). The length of the CDR3 is 17 residues. V was shortened by 6 bases and J by 4 bases, with 24 bases between the two germline ends. CDR1 and CDR2 (germline): MNHNS, SASEGT. The CDR3, as DNA: TGTGCCAGCAGACCCGGGGCCACAGGGCATTTGGGCACTGAAGCTTTCTTT. Amino acids: CASRPGATGHLGTEAFF.

The chain employs TRBV3-1 and TRBJ2-3; 13 bases map to TRBD2. Germline lookup yields CDR1 LGHDT and CDR2 YNNKEL (reference sequence). V gave up 5 bases and J gave up 5 bases; unmatched junction bases: 10. The CDR3 contains 17 residues. The CDR3 region is CASSAPTSGGAGDTQYF. In DNA form, the CDR3 reads TGTGCCAGCAGCGCCCCCACTAGCGGGGGGGCTGGAGATACGCAGTATTTT.